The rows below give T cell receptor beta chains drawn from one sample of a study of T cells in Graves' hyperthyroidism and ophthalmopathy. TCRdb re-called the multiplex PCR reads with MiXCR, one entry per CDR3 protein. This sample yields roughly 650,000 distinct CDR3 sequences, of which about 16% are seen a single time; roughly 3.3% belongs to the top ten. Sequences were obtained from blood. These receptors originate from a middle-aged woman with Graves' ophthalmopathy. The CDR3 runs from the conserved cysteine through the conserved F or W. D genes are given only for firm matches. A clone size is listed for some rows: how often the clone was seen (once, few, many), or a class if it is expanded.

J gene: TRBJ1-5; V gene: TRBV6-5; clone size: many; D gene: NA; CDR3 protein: CASSYGERVRPQHF; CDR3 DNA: TGTGCCAGCAGTTACGGCGAGAGAGTGCGGCCCCAGCATTTT
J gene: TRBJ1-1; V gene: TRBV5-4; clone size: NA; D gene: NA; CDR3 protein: CASSTQRGMNTEAFF; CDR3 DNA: TGTGCCAGCAGCACCCAACGGGGTATGAACACTGAAGCTTTCTTT
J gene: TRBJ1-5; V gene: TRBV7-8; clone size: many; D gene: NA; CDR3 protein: CASSPQDSNQPQHF; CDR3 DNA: TGTGCCAGCAGCCCCCAGGACAGCAATCAGCCCCAGCATTTT
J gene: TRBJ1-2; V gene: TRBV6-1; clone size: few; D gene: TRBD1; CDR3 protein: CASSWDRGVGYTF; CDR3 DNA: TGTGCCAGCAGTTGGGACAGGGGGGTTGGCTACACCTTC
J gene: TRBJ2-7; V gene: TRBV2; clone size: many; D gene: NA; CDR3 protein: CASSERQVCSYEQYF; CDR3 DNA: TGTGCCAGCAGTGAAAGGCAGGTTTGTTCCTACGAGCAGTACTTC
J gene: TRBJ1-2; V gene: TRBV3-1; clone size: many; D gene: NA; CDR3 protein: CASSQDLGRRANGYTF; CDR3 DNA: TGTGCCAGCAGCCAAGATCTTGGACGTAGGGCCAATGGCTACACCTTC
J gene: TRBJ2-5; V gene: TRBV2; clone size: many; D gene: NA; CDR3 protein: CASSVQGIQETQYF; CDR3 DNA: TGTGCCAGCAGTGTTCAAGGAATACAAGAGACCCAGTACTTC
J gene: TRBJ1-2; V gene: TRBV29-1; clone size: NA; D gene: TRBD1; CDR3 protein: CSVYPGTGGDYGYTF; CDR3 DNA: TGCAGCGTTTACCCCGGGACAGGGGGTGACTATGGCTACACCTTC
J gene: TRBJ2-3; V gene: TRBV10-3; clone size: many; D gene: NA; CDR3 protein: CAISDQTTSTDTQYF; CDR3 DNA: TGTGCCATCAGTGACCAGACCACTAGCACAGATACGCAGTATTTT
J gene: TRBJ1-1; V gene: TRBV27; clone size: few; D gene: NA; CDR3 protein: CASSLSPATTEAFF; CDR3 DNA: TGTGCCAGCAGTTTATCCCCGGCGACCACTGAAGCTTTCTTT
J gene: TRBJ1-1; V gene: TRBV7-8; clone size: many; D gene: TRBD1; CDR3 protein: CASSPDRGPEAFF; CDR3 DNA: TGTGCCAGCAGCCCTGACAGGGGCCCTGAAGCTTTCTTT
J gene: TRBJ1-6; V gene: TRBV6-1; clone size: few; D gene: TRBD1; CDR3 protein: CASSSLSTGDNSPLHF; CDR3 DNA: TGTGCCAGCAGTTCCCTCTCGACAGGGGATAATTCACCCCTCCACTTT
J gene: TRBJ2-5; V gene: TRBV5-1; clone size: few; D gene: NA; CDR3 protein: CASSLGYRSAGETQYF; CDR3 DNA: TGCGCCAGCAGCTTGGGCTACAGGTCGGCGGGTGAGACCCAGTACTTC
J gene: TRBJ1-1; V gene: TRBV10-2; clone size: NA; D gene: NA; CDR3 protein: CASSEAWGSAEAFF; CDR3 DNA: TGCGCCAGCAGTGAGGCTTGGGGGAGCGCTGAAGCTTTCTTT
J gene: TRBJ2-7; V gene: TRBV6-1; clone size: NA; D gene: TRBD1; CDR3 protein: CASSEARSGTGPYEQYF; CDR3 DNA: TGTGCCAGCAGTGAAGCGCGTTCCGGGACAGGGCCCTACGAGCAGTACTTC
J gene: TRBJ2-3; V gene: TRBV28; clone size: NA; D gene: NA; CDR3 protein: CATGLDTDTQYF; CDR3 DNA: TGTGCCACGGGACTTGACACAGATACGCAGTATTTT
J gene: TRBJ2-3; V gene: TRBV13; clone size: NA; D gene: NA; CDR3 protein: CASSLRSGLTTTDTQYF; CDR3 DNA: TGTGCCAGCAGCCTAAGATCGGGACTCACCACCACAGATACGCAGTATTTT
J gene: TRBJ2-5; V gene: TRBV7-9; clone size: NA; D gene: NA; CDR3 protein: CASSFGFAETQYF; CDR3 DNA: TGTGCCAGCAGCTTTGGTTTTGCTGAGACCCAGTACTTC
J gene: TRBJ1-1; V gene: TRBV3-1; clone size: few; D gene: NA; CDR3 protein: CASSQNLGNTEAFF; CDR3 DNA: TGTGCCAGCAGCCAAAATTTGGGGAACACTGAAGCTTTCTTT
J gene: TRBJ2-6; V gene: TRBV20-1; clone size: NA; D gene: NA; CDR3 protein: CNANWDPPSGANVLTF; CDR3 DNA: TGCAATGCTAATTGGGATCCACCCTCTGGGGCCAACGTCCTGACTTTC
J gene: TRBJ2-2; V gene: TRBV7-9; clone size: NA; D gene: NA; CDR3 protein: CASSLGGDRELFF; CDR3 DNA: TGTGCCAGCAGCCTCGGAGGGGATCGGGAGCTGTTTTTT
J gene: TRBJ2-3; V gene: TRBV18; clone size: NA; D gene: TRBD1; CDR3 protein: CASPPSGTETDTQYF; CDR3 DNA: TGTGCCAGCCCACCGTCCGGGACAGAGACAGATACGCAGTATTTT
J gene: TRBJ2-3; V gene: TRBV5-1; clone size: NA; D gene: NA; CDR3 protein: CASSLSGAGDTQYF; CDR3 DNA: TGCGCCAGCAGCTTGTCAGGGGCGGGCGATACGCAGTATTTT
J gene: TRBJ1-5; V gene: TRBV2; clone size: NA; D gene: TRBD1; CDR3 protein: CASSGSPGQGQPQHF; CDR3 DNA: TGTGCCAGCAGTGGCAGCCCGGGACAGGGTCAGCCCCAGCATTTT
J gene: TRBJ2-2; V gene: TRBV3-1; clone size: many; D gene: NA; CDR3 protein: CASSQAPGLTAGELFF; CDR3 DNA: TGTGCCAGCAGCCAAGCCCCGGGATTGACGGCCGGGGAGCTGTTTTTT
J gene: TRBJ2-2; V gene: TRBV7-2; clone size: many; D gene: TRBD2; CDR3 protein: CASSRGLADTGELFF; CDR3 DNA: TGTGCCAGCAGCCGCGGACTAGCCGACACCGGGGAGCTGTTTTTT
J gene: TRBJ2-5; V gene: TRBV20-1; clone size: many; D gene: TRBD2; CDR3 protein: CSAREPASGRAGETQYF; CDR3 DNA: TGCAGTGCTAGAGAACCTGCTAGCGGGAGGGCCGGTGAGACCCAGTACTTC
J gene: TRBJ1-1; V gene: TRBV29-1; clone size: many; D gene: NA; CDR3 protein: CSVEGRYNTEAFF; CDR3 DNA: TGCAGCGTTGAGGGAAGGTACAACACTGAAGCTTTCTTT
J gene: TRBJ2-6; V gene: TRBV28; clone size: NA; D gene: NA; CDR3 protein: CASSRALSGANVLTF; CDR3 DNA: TGTGCCAGCAGTAGAGCGCTCTCTGGGGCCAACGTCCTGACTTTC
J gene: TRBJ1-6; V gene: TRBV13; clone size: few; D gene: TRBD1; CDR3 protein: CASGQGGGSPLHF; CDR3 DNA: TGTGCCAGCGGACAGGGGGGTGGATCACCCCTCCACTTT
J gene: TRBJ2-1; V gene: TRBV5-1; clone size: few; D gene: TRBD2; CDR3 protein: CASSLRAPTSGRALYNEQFF; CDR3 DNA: TGCGCCAGCAGCCTGAGAGCCCCTACTAGCGGGAGGGCCTTGTACAATGAGCAGTTCTTC
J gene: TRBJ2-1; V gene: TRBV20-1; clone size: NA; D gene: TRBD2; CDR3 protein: CSARGGSGNNEQFF; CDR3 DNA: TGCAGTGCTAGGGGCGGGAGTGGAAACAATGAGCAGTTCTTC
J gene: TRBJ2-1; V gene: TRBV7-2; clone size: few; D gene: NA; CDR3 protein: CASSVWDSSYNEQFF; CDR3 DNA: TGTGCCAGCAGCGTGTGGGACTCGTCCTACAATGAGCAGTTCTTC
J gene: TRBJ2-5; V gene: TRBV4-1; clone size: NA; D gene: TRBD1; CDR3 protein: CASSQNRGLQETQYF; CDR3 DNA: TGCGCCAGCAGCCAAAACAGGGGGCTGCAAGAGACCCAGTACTTC
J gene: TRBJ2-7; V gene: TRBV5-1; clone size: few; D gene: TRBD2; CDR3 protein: CASKNGLAGELNRYEQYF; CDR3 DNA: TGCGCCAGCAAGAATGGGCTAGCGGGAGAGTTAAATCGCTACGAGCAGTACTTC
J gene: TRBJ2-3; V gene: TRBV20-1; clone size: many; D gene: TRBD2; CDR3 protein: CSARNLAGVKDTQYF; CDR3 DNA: TGCAGTGCTAGGAACCTCGCGGGAGTGAAAGATACGCAGTATTTT
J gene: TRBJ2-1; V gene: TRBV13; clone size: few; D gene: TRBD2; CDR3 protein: CASSSGTSGRFRNEQFF; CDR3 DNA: TGTGCCAGCAGCTCTGGGACTAGCGGGAGGTTTAGGAATGAGCAGTTCTTC
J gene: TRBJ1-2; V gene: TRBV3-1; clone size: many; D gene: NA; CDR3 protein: CASSKRGGNGYTF; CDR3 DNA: TGTGCCAGCAGCAAGAGGGGAGGGAATGGCTACACCTTC
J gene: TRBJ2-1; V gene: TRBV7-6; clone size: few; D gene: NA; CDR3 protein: CASSEAVVEDEQFF; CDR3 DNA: TGTGCCAGCAGCGAAGCAGTAGTTGAGGATGAGCAGTTCTTC
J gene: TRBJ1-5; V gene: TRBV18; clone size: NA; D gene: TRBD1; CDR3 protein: CASSPQGAQSNQPQHF; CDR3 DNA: TGTGCCAGCTCACCACAGGGGGCGCAGTCCAATCAGCCCCAGCATTTT
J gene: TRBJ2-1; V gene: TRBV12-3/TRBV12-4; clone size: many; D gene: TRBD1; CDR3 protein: CASSLRQGAINEQFF; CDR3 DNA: TGTGCCAGCAGTTTAAGGCAGGGGGCGATCAATGAGCAGTTCTTC
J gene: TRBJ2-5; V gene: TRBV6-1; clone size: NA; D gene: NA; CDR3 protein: CASSLGRKQETQYF; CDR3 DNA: TGTGCCAGCAGCCTTGGACGGAAACAAGAGACCCAGTACTTC
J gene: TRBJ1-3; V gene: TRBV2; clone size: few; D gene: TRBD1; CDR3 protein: CASSEGGFAGNTIYF; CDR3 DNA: TGTGCCAGCTCCGAAGGGGGCTTTGCTGGAAACACCATATATTTT
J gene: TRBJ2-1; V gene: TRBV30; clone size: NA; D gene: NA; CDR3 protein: CAWRLTGEQFF; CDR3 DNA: TGTGCCTGGAGGTTGACGGGTGAGCAGTTCTTC